The rows below give T cell receptor beta chains drawn from one sample of a study of shared clonotypes between healthy human individuals. Libraries were prepared by immunoSEQ multiplex PCR; TCRdb keeps only in-frame clonotypes and omits some of them. The data show hundreds of thousands of clones, with 92% seen just once and 24% held by the top ten. The sequencing input was naive CD8+ T cells sorted from blood. These receptors all stem from a young man in good health. CDR3s include the opening cysteine and the closing phenylalanine or tryptophan. The D gene is left open where the match is weak. Rows may omit the clone size; those that give it use once, few, many or a size class.

V gene: TRBV4-3; J gene: TRBJ2-7; D gene: TRBD2; clone size: -; CDR3 DNA: TGCGCCAGCAGCCACGCTAGGACTAGCGGCTACGAGCAGTACTTC; CDR3 protein: CASSHARTSGYEQYF
V gene: TRBV28; J gene: TRBJ1-2; D gene: TRBD1; clone size: once; CDR3 DNA: TGTGCCAGCAGTTTTAGAGGGGGCTCTGGCTACACCTTC; CDR3 protein: CASSFRGGSGYTF
V gene: TRBV19; J gene: TRBJ1-2; D gene: -; clone size: -; CDR3 DNA: TGTGCCAGCGAAAACCCGAGGGGCGTGGACTATGGCTACACCTTC; CDR3 protein: CASENPRGVDYGYTF
V gene: TRBV7-9; J gene: TRBJ1-1; D gene: -; clone size: -; CDR3 DNA: TGTGCCAGCAGCTTAGTAGCGGGTTTAGACACTGAAGCTTTCTTT; CDR3 protein: CASSLVAGLDTEAFF
V gene: TRBV11-2; J gene: TRBJ1-4; D gene: -; clone size: -; CDR3 DNA: TGTGCCAGCAGCTCGGGAACCTGGGCGCAATTGGAAGAAAAACTGTTTTTT; CDR3 protein: CASSSGTWAQLEEKLFF
V gene: TRBV7-9; J gene: TRBJ2-1; D gene: TRBD2; clone size: -; CDR3 DNA: TGTGCCAGCAGCGCCTTAGCGGGAGCTCTTAGGAATGAGCAGTTCTTC; CDR3 protein: CASSALAGALRNEQFF
V gene: TRBV6-6; J gene: TRBJ2-1; D gene: -; clone size: -; CDR3 DNA: TGTGCCAGCAGTTACTCGAAGGGGAATGAGCAGTTCTTC; CDR3 protein: CASSYSKGNEQFF
V gene: TRBV6-5; J gene: TRBJ2-7; D gene: -; clone size: once; CDR3 DNA: TGTGCCAGCAGCCCGGGTAGCGGAGCCTACGAGCAGTACTTC; CDR3 protein: CASSPGSGAYEQYF
V gene: TRBV9; J gene: TRBJ1-5; D gene: -; clone size: -; CDR3 DNA: TGTGCCAGCAGCCCAGACAATGGGATTCGTGAGCCCCAGCATTTT; CDR3 protein: CASSPDNGIREPQHF
V gene: TRBV14; J gene: TRBJ2-7; D gene: -; clone size: -; CDR3 DNA: TGTGCCAGCAGCCAAGGGACGGGCACCTACGAGCAGTACTTC; CDR3 protein: CASSQGTGTYEQYF
V gene: TRBV7-9; J gene: TRBJ2-1; D gene: -; clone size: -; CDR3 DNA: TGTGCCAGCAGCTTAGTCGGGAGTATCTACAATGAGCAGTTCTTC; CDR3 protein: CASSLVGSIYNEQFF
V gene: TRBV13; J gene: TRBJ1-1; D gene: TRBD1; clone size: -; CDR3 DNA: TGTGCCAGCAGCTTTGGCAGGGGGCTCGACACTGAAGCTTTCTTT; CDR3 protein: CASSFGRGLDTEAFF
V gene: TRBV4-3; J gene: TRBJ2-1; D gene: -; clone size: -; CDR3 DNA: TGCGCCAGCAGCCAAGAAAAGGGGGCTAGCGGGTTCGATGAGCAGTTCTTC; CDR3 protein: CASSQEKGASGFDEQFF
V gene: TRBV19; J gene: TRBJ1-5; D gene: -; clone size: -; CDR3 DNA: TGTGCCAGTAGTATAGATGGAGGCAGGGAGGCTCAGCCCCAGCATTTT; CDR3 protein: CASSIDGGREAQPQHF
V gene: TRBV19; J gene: TRBJ1-2; D gene: TRBD1; clone size: -; CDR3 DNA: TGTGCCAGTAGTATTTTGTCGGGACAGGGGGATGGCTACACCTTC; CDR3 protein: CASSILSGQGDGYTF
V gene: TRBV7-9; J gene: TRBJ2-5; D gene: -; clone size: once; CDR3 DNA: TGTGCCAGCAGCCCCACCTGGGAGACCCAGTACTTC; CDR3 protein: CASSPTWETQYF
V gene: TRBV5-1; J gene: TRBJ2-5; D gene: -; clone size: -; CDR3 DNA: TGCGCCAGCAGCTTGGCACATAGGGGAGGAGAGACCCAGTACTTC; CDR3 protein: CASSLAHRGGETQYF
V gene: TRBV6-6; J gene: TRBJ2-1; D gene: TRBD1; clone size: -; CDR3 DNA: TGTGCCAGCACCCCTCAACAGGGGACCAATGAGCAGTTCTTC; CDR3 protein: CASTPQQGTNEQFF
V gene: TRBV28; J gene: TRBJ2-1; D gene: TRBD2; clone size: -; CDR3 DNA: TGTGCCAGCAGCTCTCCTAGGGGACTAGCGCGAAATGAGCAGTTCTTC; CDR3 protein: CASSSPRGLARNEQFF
V gene: TRBV10-2; J gene: TRBJ2-3; D gene: TRBD2; clone size: -; CDR3 DNA: TGCGCCAGCAGTTTGCTAGCGGATATCCCAGATACGCAGTATTTT; CDR3 protein: CASSLLADIPDTQYF
V gene: TRBV11-3; J gene: TRBJ2-7; D gene: TRBD2; clone size: -; CDR3 DNA: TGTGCCAGCAGCCCAATAGCGGGAGCGGTCGAGCAGTACTTC; CDR3 protein: CASSPIAGAVEQYF
V gene: TRBV15; J gene: TRBJ2-5; D gene: TRBD1; clone size: -; CDR3 DNA: TGTGCCACCAGCAACGACAGGGGGAAGGAGACCCAGTACTTC; CDR3 protein: CATSNDRGKETQYF
V gene: TRBV30; J gene: TRBJ1-4; D gene: TRBD1; clone size: -; CDR3 DNA: TGTGCCTGGAGTGTAGCGGACAGGTATAATGAAAAACTGTTTTTT; CDR3 protein: CAWSVADRYNEKLFF
V gene: TRBV7-9; J gene: TRBJ1-1; D gene: -; clone size: -; CDR3 DNA: TGTGCCAGCAGCTTAGAACGAACACGAAGCATTTCGAACACTGAAGCTTTCTTT; CDR3 protein: CASSLERTRSISNTEAFF
V gene: TRBV7-3; J gene: TRBJ2-1; D gene: TRBD2; clone size: -; CDR3 DNA: TGTGCCAGCAGCCTACTAGCGGGGGCTCATGAGCAGTTCTTC; CDR3 protein: CASSLLAGAHEQFF
V gene: TRBV7-8; J gene: TRBJ2-7; D gene: -; clone size: -; CDR3 DNA: TGTGCCAGCAGCTTAGCGGCAGGGACGTCAAGCTCCTACGAGCAGTACTTC; CDR3 protein: CASSLAAGTSSSYEQYF
V gene: TRBV6-6; J gene: TRBJ2-3; D gene: -; clone size: -; CDR3 DNA: TGTGCCAGCAACACGGGCCCAACAGATACGCAGTATTTT; CDR3 protein: CASNTGPTDTQYF
V gene: TRBV5-1; J gene: TRBJ1-2; D gene: -; clone size: few; CDR3 DNA: TGCGCCAGCAGCTTGGACAGCTACTATGGCTACACCTTC; CDR3 protein: CASSLDSYYGYTF
V gene: TRBV4-1; J gene: TRBJ2-7; D gene: TRBD1; clone size: -; CDR3 DNA: TGCGCCAGCAGCTCGGACAGGGGCACCTACGAGCAGTACTTC; CDR3 protein: CASSSDRGTYEQYF
V gene: TRBV6-6; J gene: TRBJ1-5; D gene: -; clone size: -; CDR3 DNA: TGTGCCAGCAGTCCCGAGGGTAGAGAACAGCCCCAGCATTTT; CDR3 protein: CASSPEGREQPQHF
V gene: TRBV7-3; J gene: TRBJ2-2; D gene: TRBD2; clone size: -; CDR3 DNA: TGTGCCAGCAGTCCTCGACTAGCGGGAGGGCCTTCGGGCGGGGAGCTGTTTTTT; CDR3 protein: CASSPRLAGGPSGGELFF
V gene: TRBV4-3; J gene: TRBJ2-1; D gene: TRBD2; clone size: -; CDR3 DNA: TGCGCCAGCAGCCAGCACCGACTAGCGGAAACCTACAATGAGCAGTTCTTC; CDR3 protein: CASSQHRLAETYNEQFF
V gene: TRBV4-3; J gene: TRBJ2-7; D gene: TRBD2; clone size: once; CDR3 DNA: TGCGCCAGCAGCCTCGGACTAGCGGGAGCCTACGAGCAGTACTTC; CDR3 protein: CASSLGLAGAYEQYF
V gene: TRBV9; J gene: TRBJ1-2; D gene: TRBD1; clone size: few; CDR3 DNA: TGTGCCAGCAGCGTAGCCACAGGGGTAGGCTATGGCTACACCTTC; CDR3 protein: CASSVATGVGYGYTF
V gene: TRBV10-3; J gene: TRBJ2-1; D gene: TRBD1; clone size: once; CDR3 DNA: TGTGCCACAAATACGGGACAGGGGGCCAATGAGCAGTTCTTC; CDR3 protein: CATNTGQGANEQFF
V gene: TRBV29-1; J gene: TRBJ2-7; D gene: TRBD2; clone size: -; CDR3 DNA: TGCAGCGTTGAAGAAGCGGGGGACGAGCAGTACTTC; CDR3 protein: CSVEEAGDEQYF
V gene: TRBV28; J gene: TRBJ2-2; D gene: -; clone size: -; CDR3 DNA: TGTGCCAGCAGTTTCGGGGAGGCCGGGGAGCTGTTTTTT; CDR3 protein: CASSFGEAGELFF
V gene: TRBV7-9; J gene: TRBJ1-2; D gene: -; clone size: few; CDR3 DNA: TGTGCCAGCAGCTTAGCAGCGCTGACCTATGGCTACACCTTC; CDR3 protein: CASSLAALTYGYTF
V gene: TRBV4-1; J gene: TRBJ2-1; D gene: -; clone size: -; CDR3 DNA: TGCGCCAGCAGCCTAACTAACAGGGTTCTGGGAAATGAGCAGTTCTTC; CDR3 protein: CASSLTNRVLGNEQFF
V gene: TRBV6-5; J gene: TRBJ1-1; D gene: -; clone size: -; CDR3 DNA: TGTGCCAGCAGCCCCGGCAGGGCCACTGAAGCTTTCTTT; CDR3 protein: CASSPGRATEAFF
V gene: TRBV7-6; J gene: TRBJ2-7; D gene: TRBD2; clone size: -; CDR3 DNA: TGTGCCAGCAGCCGGGCGGGAGTTTCCTACGAGCAGTACTTC; CDR3 protein: CASSRAGVSYEQYF
V gene: TRBV29-1; J gene: TRBJ2-7; D gene: -; clone size: -; CDR3 DNA: TGCAGCGTCCTCACAGGGCGCGAGCAGTACTTC; CDR3 protein: CSVLTGREQYF
V gene: TRBV5-1; J gene: TRBJ2-1; D gene: -; clone size: -; CDR3 DNA: TGCGCCAGCAGCTTGGATGACTTCAGCTCCTACAATGAGCAGTTCTTC; CDR3 protein: CASSLDDFSSYNEQFF
V gene: TRBV27; J gene: TRBJ2-1; D gene: -; clone size: many; CDR3 DNA: TGTGCCAGCAGTCCGAGCGGGGGGACAGGCAATGAGCAGTTCTTC; CDR3 protein: CASSPSGGTGNEQFF
V gene: TRBV5-5; J gene: TRBJ2-1; D gene: -; clone size: -; CDR3 DNA: TGTGCCAGCAGCGAGACACGGTCCCCCCGTCAGCAGTTCTTC; CDR3 protein: CASSETRSPRQQFF
V gene: TRBV29-1; J gene: TRBJ1-1; D gene: -; clone size: -; CDR3 DNA: TGCAGCGTTCCACCCCCTTGGGTAGCGGTGGACACTGAAGCTTTCTTT; CDR3 protein: CSVPPPWVAVDTEAFF
V gene: TRBV7-9; J gene: TRBJ2-7; D gene: -; clone size: -; CDR3 DNA: TGTGCCAGCAGCTCGAAGGGTGGAGGGGATCTCTACGAGCAGTACTTC; CDR3 protein: CASSSKGGGDLYEQYF
V gene: TRBV7-9; J gene: TRBJ2-6; D gene: -; clone size: -; CDR3 DNA: TGTGCCAGCAGCCCACCAGGGGAGGCTATGGGGGCCAACGTCCTGACTTTC; CDR3 protein: CASSPPGEAMGANVLTF
V gene: TRBV18; J gene: TRBJ2-3; D gene: TRBD1; clone size: -; CDR3 DNA: TGTGCCAGCTCACGACCCGGGACAGAAGTTAAAGATACGCAGTATTTT; CDR3 protein: CASSRPGTEVKDTQYF
V gene: TRBV11-2; J gene: TRBJ2-1; D gene: -; clone size: -; CDR3 DNA: TGTGCCAGTCTCCAGGGGAACGGGAATGAGCAGTTCTTC; CDR3 protein: CASLQGNGNEQFF
V gene: TRBV6-5; J gene: TRBJ2-1; D gene: -; clone size: once; CDR3 DNA: TGTGCCAGCAGTCACAGGGTTTTCCATGAGCAGTTCTTC; CDR3 protein: CASSHRVFHEQFF
V gene: TRBV4-2; J gene: TRBJ2-2; D gene: -; clone size: -; CDR3 DNA: TGTGCCAGCTTACGGGATTCCGGGGAGCTGTTTTTT; CDR3 protein: CASLRDSGELFF